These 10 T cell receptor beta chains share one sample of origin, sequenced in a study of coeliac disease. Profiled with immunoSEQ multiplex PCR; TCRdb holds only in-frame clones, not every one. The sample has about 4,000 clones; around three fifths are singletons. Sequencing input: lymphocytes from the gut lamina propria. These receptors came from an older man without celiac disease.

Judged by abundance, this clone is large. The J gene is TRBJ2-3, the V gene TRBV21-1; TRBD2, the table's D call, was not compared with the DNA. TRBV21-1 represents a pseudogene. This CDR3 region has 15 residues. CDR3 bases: TGTGCCAGCAGCAAGAATGCGGGGGGGTGGGATACGCAGTATTTT. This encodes CASSKNAGGWDTQYF.

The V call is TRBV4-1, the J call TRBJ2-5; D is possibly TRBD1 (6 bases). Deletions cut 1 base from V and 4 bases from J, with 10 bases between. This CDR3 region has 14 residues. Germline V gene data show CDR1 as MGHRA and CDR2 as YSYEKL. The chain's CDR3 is CASSQGGQVETQYF. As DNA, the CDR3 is TGCGCCAGCAGCCAAGGGGGGCAAGTAGAGACCCAGTACTTC.

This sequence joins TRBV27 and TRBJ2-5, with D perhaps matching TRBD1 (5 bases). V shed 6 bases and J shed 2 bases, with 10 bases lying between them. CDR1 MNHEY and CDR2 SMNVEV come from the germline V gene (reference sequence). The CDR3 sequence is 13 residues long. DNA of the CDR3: TGTGCCAGCAGCCAACAGGAGCAAGAGACCCAGTACTTC. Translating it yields CASSQQEQETQYF.

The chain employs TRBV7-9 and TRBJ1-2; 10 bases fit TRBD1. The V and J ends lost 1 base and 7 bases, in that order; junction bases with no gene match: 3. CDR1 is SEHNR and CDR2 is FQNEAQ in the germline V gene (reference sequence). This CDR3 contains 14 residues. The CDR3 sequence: CASSLDGTGVGYTF. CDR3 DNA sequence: TGTGCCAGCAGCTTAGACGGGACAGGGGTTGGCTACACCTTC.

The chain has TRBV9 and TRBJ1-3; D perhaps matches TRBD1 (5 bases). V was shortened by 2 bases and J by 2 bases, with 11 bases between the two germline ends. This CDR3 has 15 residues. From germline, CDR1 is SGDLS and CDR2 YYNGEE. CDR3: CASSVGGRTGNTIYF. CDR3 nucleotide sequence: TGTGCCAGCAGCGTGGGGGGTCGGACTGGAAACACCATATATTTT.

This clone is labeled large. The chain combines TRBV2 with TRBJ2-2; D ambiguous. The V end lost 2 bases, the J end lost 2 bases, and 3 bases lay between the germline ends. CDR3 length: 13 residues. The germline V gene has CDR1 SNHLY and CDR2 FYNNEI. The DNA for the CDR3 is TGTGCCAGCAGTGAAACTAACACCGGGGAGCTGTTTTTT. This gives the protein CASSETNTGELFF.

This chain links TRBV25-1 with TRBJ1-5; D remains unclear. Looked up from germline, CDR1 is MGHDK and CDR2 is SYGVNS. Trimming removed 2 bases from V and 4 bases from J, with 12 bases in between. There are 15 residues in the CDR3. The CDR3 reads CASSEGSGSNQPQHF. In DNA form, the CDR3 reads TGTGCCAGCAGTGAAGGTAGCGGGTCTAATCAGCCCCAGCATTTT.

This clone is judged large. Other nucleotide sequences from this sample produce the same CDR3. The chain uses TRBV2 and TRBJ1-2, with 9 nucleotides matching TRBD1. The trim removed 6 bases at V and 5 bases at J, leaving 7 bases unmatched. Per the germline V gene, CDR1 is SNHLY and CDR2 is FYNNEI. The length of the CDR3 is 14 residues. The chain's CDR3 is CASRGGGQGYGYTF. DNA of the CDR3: TGTGCCAGCAGGGGAGGAGGACAGGGGTATGGCTACACCTTC.

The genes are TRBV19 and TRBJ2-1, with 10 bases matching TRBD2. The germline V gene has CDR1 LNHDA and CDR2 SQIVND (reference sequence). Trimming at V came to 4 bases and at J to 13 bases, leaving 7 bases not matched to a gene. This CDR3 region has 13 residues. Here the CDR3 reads CASSTTAGGLQFF. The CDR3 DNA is TGTGCCAGTAGTACGACAGCGGGGGGGCTTCAGTTCTTC.

The CDR3 DNA reads as TGTGCCAGCAGTGCGGACAGGGGCCATAGGAATGAGCAGTTCTTC. Its protein product is CASSADRGHRNEQFF. The V gene is TRBV2, the J gene TRBJ2-1; 9 bases line up with TRBD1. The ends lost 4 bases at V and 7 bases at J; junction bases unmatched: 8. The CDR3 has 15 residues. Germline V gene sequence: CDR1 SNHLY, CDR2 FYNNEI.